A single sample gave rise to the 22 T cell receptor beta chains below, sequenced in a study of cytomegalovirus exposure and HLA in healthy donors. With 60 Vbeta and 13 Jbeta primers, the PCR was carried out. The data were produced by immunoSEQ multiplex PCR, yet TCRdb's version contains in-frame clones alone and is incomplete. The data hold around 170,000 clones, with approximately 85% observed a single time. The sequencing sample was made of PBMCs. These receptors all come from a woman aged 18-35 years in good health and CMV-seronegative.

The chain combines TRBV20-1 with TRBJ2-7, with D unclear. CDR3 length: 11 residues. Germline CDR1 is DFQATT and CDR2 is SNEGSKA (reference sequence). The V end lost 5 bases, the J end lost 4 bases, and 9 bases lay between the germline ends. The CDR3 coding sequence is TGCAGTGCTGTAGACATTTACGAGCAGTACTTC. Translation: CSAVDIYEQYF.

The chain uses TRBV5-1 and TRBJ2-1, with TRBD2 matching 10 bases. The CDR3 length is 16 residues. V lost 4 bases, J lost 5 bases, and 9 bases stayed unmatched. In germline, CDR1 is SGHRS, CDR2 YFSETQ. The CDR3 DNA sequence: TGCGCCAGCAGCCCACAAGCGGGAGGGAAAAACAATGAGCAGTTCTTC. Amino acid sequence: CASSPQAGGKNNEQFF.

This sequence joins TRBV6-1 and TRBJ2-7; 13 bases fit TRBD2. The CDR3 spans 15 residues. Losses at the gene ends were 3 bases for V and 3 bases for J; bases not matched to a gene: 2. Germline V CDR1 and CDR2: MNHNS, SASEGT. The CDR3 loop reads CASSDRLAGGYEQYF. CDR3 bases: TGTGCCAGCAGTGATCGACTAGCGGGGGGCTACGAGCAGTACTTC.

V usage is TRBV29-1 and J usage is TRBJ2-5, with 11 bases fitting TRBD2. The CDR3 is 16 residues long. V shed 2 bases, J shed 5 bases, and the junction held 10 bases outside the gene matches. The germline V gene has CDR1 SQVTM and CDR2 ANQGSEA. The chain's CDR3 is CSVESALAGGRETQYF. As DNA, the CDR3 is TGCAGCGTTGAATCGGCGCTAGCGGGGGGTCGGGAGACCCAGTACTTC.

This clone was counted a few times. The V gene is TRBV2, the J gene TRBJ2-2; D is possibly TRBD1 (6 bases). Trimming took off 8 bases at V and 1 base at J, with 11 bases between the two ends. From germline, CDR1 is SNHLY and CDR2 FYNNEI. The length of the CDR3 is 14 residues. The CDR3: CASGLRGNTGELFF. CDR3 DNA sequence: TGTGCCAGCGGGCTCAGGGGGAACACCGGGGAGCTGTTTTTT.

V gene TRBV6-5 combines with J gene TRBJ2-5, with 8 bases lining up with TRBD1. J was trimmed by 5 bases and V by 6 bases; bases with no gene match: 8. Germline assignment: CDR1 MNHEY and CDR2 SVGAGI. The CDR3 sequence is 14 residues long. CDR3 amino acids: CASREQGVGETQYF. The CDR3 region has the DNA TGTGCCAGCAGAGAACAGGGGGTTGGGGAGACCCAGTACTTC.

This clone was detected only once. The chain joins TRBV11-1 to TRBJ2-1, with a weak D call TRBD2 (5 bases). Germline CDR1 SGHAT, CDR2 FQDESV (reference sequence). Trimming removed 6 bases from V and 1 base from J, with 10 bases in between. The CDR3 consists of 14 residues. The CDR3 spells CASRRTVSYNEQFF. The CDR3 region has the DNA TGTGCCAGCAGGCGGACTGTATCCTACAATGAGCAGTTCTTC.

The CDR3 spells CASSLTPGLAYEQYF. The CDR3 nucleotides read TGTGCCAGCAGTTTGACCCCGGGACTAGCATACGAGCAGTACTTC. The V call is TRBV28, the J call TRBJ2-7, with 9 bases lining up with TRBD2. Germline assignment: CDR1 MDHEN and CDR2 SYDVKM. The CDR3 length is 15 residues. The V segment lost 3 bases and the J segment 4 bases; nucleotides outside the gene matches: 7.

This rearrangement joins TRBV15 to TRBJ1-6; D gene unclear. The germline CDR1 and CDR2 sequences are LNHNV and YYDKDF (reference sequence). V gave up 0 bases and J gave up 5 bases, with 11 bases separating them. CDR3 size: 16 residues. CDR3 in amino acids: CATSRERAQNNSPLHF. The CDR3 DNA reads TGTGCCACCAGCAGAGAAAGAGCCCAAAATAATTCACCCCTCCACTTT.

CDR3 coding DNA: TGCAGCGCTACATCCAGTGGGAGGTATGGCTACACCTTC. Amino acid sequence: CSATSSGRYGYTF. The chain is built from TRBV29-1 and TRBJ1-2, with no clear D. The germline V and J ends were trimmed by 7 bases and 5 bases, with 17 bases remaining between them. The CDR3 has 13 amino acids. Germline V gene sequence: CDR1 SQVTM, CDR2 ANQGSEA.

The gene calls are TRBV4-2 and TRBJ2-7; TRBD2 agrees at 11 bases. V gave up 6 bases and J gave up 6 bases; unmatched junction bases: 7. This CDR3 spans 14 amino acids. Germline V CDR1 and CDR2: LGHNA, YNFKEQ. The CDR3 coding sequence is TGTGCCAGCAGTGAACTAGCGGGAGTTGTCGAGCAGTACTTC. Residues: CASSELAGVVEQYF.

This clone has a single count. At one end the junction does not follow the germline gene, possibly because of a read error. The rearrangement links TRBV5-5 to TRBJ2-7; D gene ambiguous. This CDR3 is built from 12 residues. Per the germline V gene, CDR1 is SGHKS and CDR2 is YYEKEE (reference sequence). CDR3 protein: CASSESVRSRHF. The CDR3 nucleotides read TGTGCCAGCAGCGAGAGTGTACGTTCGAGGCACTTC.

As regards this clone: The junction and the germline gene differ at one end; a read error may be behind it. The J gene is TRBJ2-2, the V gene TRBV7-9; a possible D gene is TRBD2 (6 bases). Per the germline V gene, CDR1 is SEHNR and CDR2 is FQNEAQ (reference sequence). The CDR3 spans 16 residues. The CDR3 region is CSSSSPDGGNTGELFF. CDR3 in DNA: TGTTCCAGCAGCTCCCCCGACGGGGGGAACACCGGGGAGCTGTTTTTT.

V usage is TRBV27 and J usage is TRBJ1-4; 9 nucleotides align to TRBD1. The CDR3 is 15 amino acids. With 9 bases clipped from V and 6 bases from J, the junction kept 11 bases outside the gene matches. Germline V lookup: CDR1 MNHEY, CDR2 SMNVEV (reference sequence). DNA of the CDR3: TGTGCCAGTCGAGCGCCCGGGACAGGGTATGAAAAACTGTTTTTT. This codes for CASRAPGTGYEKLFF.

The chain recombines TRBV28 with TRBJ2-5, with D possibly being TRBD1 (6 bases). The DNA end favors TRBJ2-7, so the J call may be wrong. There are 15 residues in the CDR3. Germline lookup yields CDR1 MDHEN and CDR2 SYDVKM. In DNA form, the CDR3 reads TGTGCCAGCAGCCAACCACAGGGATATAAGAACGAGCAGTACTTC. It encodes CASSQPQGYKNEQYF.

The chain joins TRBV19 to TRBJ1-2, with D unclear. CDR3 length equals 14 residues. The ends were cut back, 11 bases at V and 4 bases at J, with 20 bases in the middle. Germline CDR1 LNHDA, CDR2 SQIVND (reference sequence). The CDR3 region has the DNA TGTGCCGTCCGCCAAGCGGGCGTGTCCTATGGCTACACCTTC. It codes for CAVRQAGVSYGYTF.

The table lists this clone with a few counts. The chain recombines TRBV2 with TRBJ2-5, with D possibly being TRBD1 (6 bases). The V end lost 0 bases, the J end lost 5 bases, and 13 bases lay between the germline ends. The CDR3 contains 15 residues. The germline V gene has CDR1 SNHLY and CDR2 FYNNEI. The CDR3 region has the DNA TGTGCCAGCAGTGAAGCGCCAGGGGTTCGGGAGACCCAGTACTTC. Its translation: CASSEAPGVRETQYF.

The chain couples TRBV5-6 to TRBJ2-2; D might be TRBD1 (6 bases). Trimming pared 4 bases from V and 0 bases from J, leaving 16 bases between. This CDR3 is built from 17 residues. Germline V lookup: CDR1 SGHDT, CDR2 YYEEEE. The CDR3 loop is CASSPWGQNANTGELFF. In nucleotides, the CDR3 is TGTGCCAGCAGCCCATGGGGACAAAACGCGAACACCGGGGAGCTGTTTTTT.

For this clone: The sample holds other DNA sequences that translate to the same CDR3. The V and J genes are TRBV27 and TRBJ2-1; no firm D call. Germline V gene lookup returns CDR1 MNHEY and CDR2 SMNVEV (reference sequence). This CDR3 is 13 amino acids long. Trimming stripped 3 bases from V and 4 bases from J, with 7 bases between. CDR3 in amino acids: CASSFSGYNEQFF. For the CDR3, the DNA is TGTGCCAGCAGTTTTTCCGGGTACAATGAGCAGTTCTTC.

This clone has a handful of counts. CDR3 residues: CASSRDKAYEQYF. CDR3 coding DNA: TGTGCCAGTAGTCGGGACAAAGCCTACGAGCAGTACTTC. The J gene is TRBJ2-7, the V gene TRBV19, with D possibly matching TRBD1 (6 bases). CDR1 and CDR2 from the germline V gene are LNHDA and SQIVND (reference sequence). The CDR3 runs 13 residues. V lost 5 bases, J lost 2 bases, and 10 bases lay in between.

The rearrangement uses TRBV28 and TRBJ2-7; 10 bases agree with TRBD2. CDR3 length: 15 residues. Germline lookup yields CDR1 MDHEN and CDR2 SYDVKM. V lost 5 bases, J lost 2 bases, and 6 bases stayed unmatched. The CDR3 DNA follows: TGTGCCAGCAGTGGTCCTAGCGGGAGAGCCTACGAGCAGTACTTC. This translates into CASSGPSGRAYEQYF.

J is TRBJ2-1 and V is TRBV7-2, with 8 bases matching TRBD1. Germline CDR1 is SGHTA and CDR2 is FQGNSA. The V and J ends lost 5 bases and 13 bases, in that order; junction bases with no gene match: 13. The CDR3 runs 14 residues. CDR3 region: CASSRDRGTPNQFF. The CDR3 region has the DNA TGTGCCAGCAGCCGCGACAGGGGCACCCCCAATCAGTTCTTC.